Listed here are 15 T cell receptor beta chains from one sample, sequenced in a study of shared clonotypes between healthy human individuals (dated by TCRdb to the early 2020s). CD8 naive samples were CD45RO-negative cells positively selected for CCR7, giving a CD45RA+CCR7+ population that excluded TemRA cells. Libraries were made using the immunoSEQ multiplex PCR assay. TCRdb carries this immuneACCESS record with in-frame sequences only. Its versions omit some clonotypes, under half of them owing to an unresolved V gene in the studies checked, with the rest unexplained. Within this sample are about 2 million clones, with just under 95% of them counted one time only. The top ten clones comprise 0.9% to 1.3% of the sample. The sample taken for sequencing was naive CD8+ T cells sorted from blood. The sample's cell subset or site label, decoded: CD45RA+CCR7+. Receptors originate from a man aged 18-30 years in good health.

The chain carries TRBV4-3 and TRBJ2-1, with D tentatively TRBD2 (5 bases). V was pared by 2 bases and J by 3 bases, with 20 bases between. This CDR3 spans 18 amino acids. Per germline, CDR1 LGHNA and CDR2 YSLEER. As DNA, the CDR3 is TGCGCCAGCAGCCAACGATTTAGCGAATTAAGTAGCTACAATGAGCAGTTCTTC. Protein sequence: CASSQRFSELSSYNEQFF.

Notes on this clone: Different DNA sequences within this sample yield the same CDR3. This chain links TRBV2 with TRBJ1-5; TRBD1 aligns across 7 bases. The V and J ends lost 6 bases and 1 base, in that order; junction bases with no gene match: 3. The germline gives CDR1 SNHLY, CDR2 FYNNEI. CDR3 length: 14 amino acids. The CDR3 spells CASRGTASNQPQHF. The CDR3 bases are TGTGCCAGCAGAGGGACAGCAAGCAATCAGCCCCAGCATTTT. The full variable domain, its missing parts supplied by reference TRBV2 and TRBJ1-5, is EPEVTQTPSHQVTQMGQEVILRCVPISNHLYFYWYRQILGQKVEFLVSFYNNEISEKSEIFDDQFSVERPDGSNFTLKIRSTKLEDSAMYFCASRGTASNQPQHFGDGTRLSIL.

The gene calls are TRBV19 and TRBJ2-4; a possible D gene is TRBD2 (6 bases). V lost 1 base and J lost 7, with 14 bases in between. Germline CDR1 is LNHDA and CDR2 is SQIVND (reference sequence). The CDR3 contains 15 residues. The CDR3 DNA is TGTGCCAGTAGTATAGTTTCCGGGGGAGAGAACATTCAGTACTTC. Translated: CASSIVSGGENIQYF.

The chain couples TRBV30 to TRBJ2-3; D is perhaps TRBD1 (5 bases). CDR1 and CDR2 from the germline V gene are GTSNPN and SVGIG (reference sequence). The length of the CDR3 is 13 residues. V was cut by 5 bases and J by 0 bases, with 9 bases left in between. The CDR3 DNA reads TGTGCCTGGCAAGGGGAAAGCACAGATACGCAGTATTTT. Translated, it gives CAWQGESTDTQYF.

The chain has TRBV4-1 and TRBJ2-1; D ambiguous. V lost 0 bases to trimming and J lost 0 bases, with 21 bases between them. In germline, CDR1 is MGHRA, CDR2 YSYEKL. The CDR3 has 20 residues. In DNA, the CDR3 is TGCGCCAGCAGCCAAGATGGGCCCTTTTCCTTACCGAGCTCCTACAATGAGCAGTTCTTC. Protein product: CASSQDGPFSLPSSYNEQFF.

The chain uses TRBV19 and TRBJ2-1, with D maybe TRBD2 (5 bases). Trimming took off 3 bases at V and 5 bases at J, with 17 bases between the two ends. Germline assignment: CDR1 LNHDA and CDR2 SQIVND (reference sequence). The CDR3 length is 16 residues. CDR3 nucleotides: TGTGCCAGTAGTATCTTGGGCCCGCCAGCGGACAATGAGCAGTTCTTC. It translates to CASSILGPPADNEQFF.

V usage is TRBV6-4 and J usage is TRBJ2-2; D is perhaps TRBD1 (6 bases). Looked up from germline, CDR1 is MRHNA and CDR2 is SNTAGT. This CDR3 has 14 amino acids. V dropped 9 bases and J dropped 3 bases, with 14 bases sitting between them. The CDR3 DNA reads TGTGCCAGGAGCAGAGACAGGCACACCGGGGAGCTGTTTTTT. This translates into CARSRDRHTGELFF.

This clone was detected a few times. CDR3 sequence reads: CASSLGGARVSDSPLHF. CDR3 in DNA: TGCGCCAGCAGCCTCGGGGGGGCCAGGGTGAGTGACTCACCCCTCCACTTT. The chain couples TRBV4-1 to TRBJ1-6, with a tentative D call TRBD1 (6 bases). This CDR3 is 17 amino acids long. CDR1 is MGHRA and CDR2 is YSYEKL in the germline V gene. V was trimmed by 4 bases and J by 10 bases, leaving 23 bases between them.

CDR3 bases: TGCGCCAGCACAGGGGCCCGCTCCTACAATGAGCAGTTCTTC. Protein: CASTGARSYNEQFF. V and J are TRBV10-2 and TRBJ2-1; tentative D call: TRBD1 (6 bases). Trimming cost V 7 bases and J 0 bases, with 10 bases left between them. The CDR3 extends over 14 amino acids. Germline V CDR1 and CDR2: WSHSY, SAAADI.

This chain links TRBV7-9 with TRBJ2-1; D call uncertain. This CDR3 region has 14 residues. Germline CDR1 is SEHNR and CDR2 is FQNEAQ (reference sequence). Trimming cost V 7 bases and J 1 base, with 11 bases left between them. For the CDR3, the DNA is TGTGCCAGCACCCCCCAGGTATCCTACAATGAGCAGTTCTTC. Translation: CASTPQVSYNEQFF.

This sequence joins TRBV2 and TRBJ2-3; D gene uncertain. Germline V gene lookup returns CDR1 SNHLY and CDR2 FYNNEI. The V and J ends lost 5 bases and 2 bases respectively, with 2 bases between them. The CDR3 has 11 residues. The CDR3 spells CASSNTDTQYF. In nucleotides, the CDR3 is TGTGCCAGCAGTAACACAGATACGCAGTATTTT.

The chain carries TRBV25-1 and TRBJ2-5, with TRBD2 as a possible D gene (5 bases). The CDR3 extends over 15 amino acids. CDR1 is MGHDK, CDR2 SYGVNS, per germline. V was cut by 2 bases and J by 1 base, with 11 bases left in between. Written as DNA, the CDR3 is TGTGCCAGCAGTGAAACCGCTAGCTTCCAAGAGACCCAGTACTTC. It is translated as CASSETASFQETQYF.

The table lists this clone with a count of one. CDR3 nucleotides: TGTGCCATCAGTGCCCCCAGCGGGAGTGTCTCCTACGAGCAGTACTTC. This translates into CAISAPSGSVSYEQYF. This sequence joins TRBV10-3 and TRBJ2-7, with TRBD2 matching 8 bases. CDR1 is ENHRY, CDR2 SYGVKD, per germline. V shed 4 bases, J shed 0 bases, and the junction held 8 bases outside the gene matches. This CDR3 region has 16 residues.

The chain joins TRBV6-5 to TRBJ2-3, with D perhaps TRBD1 or TRBD2 (5 bases each). CDR1 is MNHEY, CDR2 SVGAGI, per germline. Trimming took 4 bases from V and 6 from J, leaving 14 bases between them. The CDR3 has 14 amino acids. The CDR3 loop reads CASSSGQPGDTQYF. CDR3 bases: TGTGCCAGCAGTTCGGGGCAGCCTGGGGATACGCAGTATTTT.

The CDR3 here is CASSNRDPNTGELFF. In nucleotides, the CDR3 is TGTGCCAGTAGTAACCGGGACCCTAACACCGGGGAGCTGTTTTTT. V is TRBV19 and J is TRBJ2-2; D tentatively reads TRBD1 or TRBD2 (5 bases each). Trimming took 4 bases from V and 2 from J, leaving 11 bases between them. The CDR3 is made up of 15 amino acids. Germline values: CDR1 LNHDA, CDR2 SQIVND (reference sequence).